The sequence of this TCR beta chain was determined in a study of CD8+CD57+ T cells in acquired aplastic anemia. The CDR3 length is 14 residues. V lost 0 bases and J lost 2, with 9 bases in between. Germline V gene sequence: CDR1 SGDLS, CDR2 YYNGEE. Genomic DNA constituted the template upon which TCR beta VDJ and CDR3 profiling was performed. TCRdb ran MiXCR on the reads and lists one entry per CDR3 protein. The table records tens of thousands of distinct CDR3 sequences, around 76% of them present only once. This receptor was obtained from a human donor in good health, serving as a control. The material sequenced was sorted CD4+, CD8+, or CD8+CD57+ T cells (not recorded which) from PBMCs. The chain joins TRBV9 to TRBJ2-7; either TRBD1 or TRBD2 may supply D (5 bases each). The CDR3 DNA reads TGTGCCAGCAGCGTAGGAGGGGACCCCTACGAGCAGTACTTC. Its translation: CASSVGGDPYEQYF.